Each of the 31 T cell receptor beta chains below was sequenced from the same sample in a study of blood T cell repertoires in COVID-19. Libraries were prepared by immunoSEQ multiplex PCR; TCRdb keeps only in-frame clonotypes and omits some of them. This sample has roughly 100,000 clones; approximately 82% occur once, and the top ten carry about 9%. The sample was peripheral blood. The receptors originated from a man between 60 and 75 years old with active or convalescent COVID-19.

V gene TRBV5-4 combines with J gene TRBJ2-5; D possibly corresponds to TRBD1 (8 bases). Germline V gene data show CDR1 as SGHNT and CDR2 as YYREEE (reference sequence). V lost 4 bases and J 1 base, leaving 20 bases between the germline ends. The CDR3 runs to 17 residues. CDR3 coding DNA: TGTGCCAGCAGCCAGGGGGCCTTCGGACTAGGCCAAGAGACCCAGTACTTC. It specifies CASSQGAFGLGQETQYF.

The rearrangement links TRBV15 to TRBJ1-5, with D unclear. V dropped 3 bases and J dropped 4 bases, with 4 bases sitting between them. Germline lookup yields CDR1 LNHNV and CDR2 YYDKDF (reference sequence). This CDR3 has 12 amino acids. The CDR3 region is CATSSLNQPQHF. In nucleotides, the CDR3 is TGTGCCACCAGCAGCCTTAATCAGCCCCAGCATTTT.

In its sample, this clone was seen a few times. This rearrangement joins TRBV5-8 to TRBJ2-1; 11 positions agree with TRBD2. Unmatched junction bases numbered 7, after V lost 5 bases and J lost 0 bases. The germline gives CDR1 SGHTS, CDR2 YDEGEE. The CDR3 is made up of 17 amino acids. CDR3 DNA sequence: TGTGCCAGCAGGCAACTAGCGGGAGTTAGCTCCTACAATGAGCAGTTCTTC. Protein product: CASRQLAGVSSYNEQFF.

V and J are TRBV24-1 and TRBJ1-3, with D tentatively TRBD1 (5 bases). The germline gives CDR1 KGHDR, CDR2 SFDVKD. Trimming pared 4 bases from V and 0 bases from J, leaving 15 bases between. The CDR3 is 17 residues long. CDR3 in amino acids: CATSEGTAGRSGNTIYF. As DNA, the CDR3 is TGTGCCACCAGTGAAGGCACGGCAGGGCGCTCTGGAAACACCATATATTTT.

The chain combines TRBV6-2 or TRBV6-3 with TRBJ2-7, with D unresolved. Germline V gene data show CDR1 as MNHEY and CDR2 as SVGEGT. This CDR3 is built from 12 residues. Trimming left V 5 bases short and J 7 bases short, with 12 bases between. Written as DNA, the CDR3 is TGTGCCAGCAGTCATAAGCTGGAGGAGCAGTACGTC. Its protein product is CASSHKLEEQYV.

This clone was recorded a few times. This chain joins TRBV19 and TRBJ1-2; perhaps TRBD1 as D (5 bases). The V end was cut by 7 bases, the J end by 4 bases, with 16 bases between. The CDR3 is made up of 14 amino acids. Germline lookup yields CDR1 LNHDA and CDR2 SQIVND (reference sequence). CDR3 in DNA: TGTGCCAGTAAGGGGCAAGGACGAATCTATGGCTACACCTTC. Translated: CASKGQGRIYGYTF. Variable domain in full (rest from reference TRBV19 and TRBJ1-2): DGGITQSPKYLFRKEGQNVTLSCEQNLNHDAMYWYRQDPGQGLRLIYYSQIVNDFQKGDIAEGYSVSREKKESFPLTVTSAQKNPTAFYLCASKGQGRIYGYTFGSGTRLTVV.

The V gene is TRBV12-3 or TRBV12-4, the J gene TRBJ2-5; D may be TRBD1 (7 bases). With 6 bases removed from V and 7 bases from J, the gap between germline ends came to 9 bases. This CDR3 contains 11 residues. CDR3: CASSQGGTQYF. DNA of the CDR3: TGTGCCAGCAGCCAGGGGGGGACCCAGTACTTC.

This chain links TRBV5-1 with TRBJ1-2, with D uncertain. V lost 4 bases and J lost 7, with 8 bases in between. This CDR3 spans 11 amino acids. Germline CDR1 and CDR2: SGHRS and YFSETQ. CDR3 sequence: CASSLYGGYTF. The CDR3 nucleotides read TGCGCCAGCAGCCTGTACGGTGGCTACACCTTC. The whole variable domain, remainder taken from reference TRBV5-1 and TRBJ1-2, is KAGVTQTPRYLIKTRGQQVTLSCSPISGHRSVSWYQQTPGQGLQFLFEYFSETQRNKGNFPGRFSGRQFSNSRSEMNVSTLELGDSALYLCASSLYGGYTFGSGTRLTVV.

The DNA for the CDR3 is TGTGCCAGCAGCCCGGGAGCCAGGGAAACTGAAGCTTTCTTT. As protein: CASSPGARETEAFF. The chain employs TRBV2 and TRBJ1-1; D is perhaps TRBD1 (5 bases). Germline V gives CDR1 SNHLY, CDR2 FYNNEI. Trimming cost V 6 bases and J 5 bases, with 16 bases left between them. The CDR3 is 14 residues long.

The CDR3 loop is CASSILTSGKNIQYF. CDR3 sequence (DNA): TGTGCCAGTAGTATACTGACCAGCGGCAAAAACATTCAGTACTTC. This sequence joins TRBV19 and TRBJ2-4; a possible D gene is TRBD2 (5 bases). The CDR3 has 15 residues. Trimming took off 2 bases at V and 3 bases at J, with 11 bases between the two ends. CDR1 is LNHDA and CDR2 is SQIVND in the germline V gene (reference sequence).

This clone was observed once. The rearrangement links TRBV3-1 (or the pseudogene TRBV3-2) to TRBJ1-3, with D maybe TRBD1 (5 bases). CDR3 length: 15 amino acids. Germline values: CDR1 LGHDT, CDR2 YNNKEL (reference sequence). Trimming shortened V by 1 base and J by 3 bases, and 10 bases separated the two germline ends. The CDR3 nucleotides are TGTGCCAGCAGCCAAGGGGCAGGGCTTGGAAACACCATATATTTT. Its translation is CASSQGAGLGNTIYF.

V usage is TRBV6-2 or TRBV6-3 and J usage is TRBJ1-2; the D is unclear. This CDR3 is 14 amino acids long. Germline loops: CDR1 MNHEY, CDR2 SVGEGT. V shed 0 bases and J shed 9 bases, with 14 bases lying between them. CDR3 amino acids: CASSYSGRGGSYTF. CDR3 DNA: TGTGCCAGCAGTTACTCGGGCAGAGGCGGGAGCTACACCTTC.

This chain connects TRBV5-8 to TRBJ2-1, with 9 nucleotides matching TRBD1. Germline CDR1 reads SGHTS; CDR2 reads YDEGEE. V shed 0 bases, J shed 8 bases, and the junction held 6 bases outside the gene matches. The CDR3 consists of 15 residues. CDR3 DNA sequence: TGTGCCAGCAGCTTGGCCGGGACAGGGTCCCATGAGCAGTTCTTC. Translated, it gives CASSLAGTGSHEQFF.

The chain carries TRBV2 and TRBJ2-7, with D tentatively TRBD2 (6 bases). Between the trimmed V and J ends, which lost 8 bases and 0 bases, there was a span of 11 bases. The CDR3 is 13 residues long. Germline V gene data show CDR1 as SNHLY and CDR2 as FYNNEI. CDR3 residues: CASHREHSYEQYF. CDR3 nucleotide sequence: TGTGCCAGCCACCGGGAGCACTCCTACGAGCAGTACTTC.

The rearrangement links TRBV5-1 to TRBJ2-3; 7 bases are a match to TRBD2. The V gene's germline CDR1 is SGHRS and CDR2 YFSETQ. V shed 3 bases and J 3 bases; nucleotides not matched to a gene: 10. The length of the CDR3 is 16 residues. This CDR3 reads CASSSNGGSGTDTQYF. The CDR3 bases are TGCGCCAGCAGCTCGAATGGCGGGAGCGGAACAGATACGCAGTATTTT. Using reference TRBV5-1 and TRBJ2-3 for the parts outside the CDR3, the full variable domain is KAGVTQTPRYLIKTRGQQVTLSCSPISGHRSVSWYQQTPGQGLQFLFEYFSETQRNKGNFPGRFSGRQFSNSRSEMNVSTLELGDSALYLCASSSNGGSGTDTQYFGPGTRLTVL.

This rearrangement joins TRBV5-5 to TRBJ2-7; D gene unclear. The CDR3 length is 14 residues. V gave up 0 bases and J gave up 0 bases, with 7 bases separating them. The germline gives CDR1 SGHKS, CDR2 YYEKEE (reference sequence). Here the CDR3 DNA reads TGTGCCAGCAGCTTGGGGTGGAGCTCCTACGAGCAGTACTTC. Translated: CASSLGWSSYEQYF.

This clone appeared many times. The gene calls are TRBV6-2 or TRBV6-3 and TRBJ2-1; TRBD1 agrees at 10 bases. Germline V CDR1 and CDR2: MNHEY, SVGEGT. The CDR3 is 13 residues long. With V trimmed by 5 bases and J by 14 bases, 9 bases remained unmatched. CDR3 in amino acids: CASSIRGQGTEFF. CDR3 nucleotides: TGTGCCAGCAGTATCCGGGGACAGGGGACGGAGTTCTTC.

V is TRBV19 and J is TRBJ1-2, with D perhaps TRBD1 (5 bases). CDR3 length: 13 residues. Germline V CDR1 and CDR2: LNHDA, SQIVND (reference sequence). V lost 1 base and J 3 bases, leaving 6 bases between the germline ends. CDR3 loop: CASSIAGYYGYTF. The CDR3 DNA is TGTGCCAGTAGTATAGCAGGGTACTATGGCTACACCTTC.

The chain is built from TRBV21-1 and TRBJ2-7; the D segment call TRBD1 is taken from the table without a DNA check. TRBV21-1 is flagged as a pseudogene. The CDR3 is 13 residues long. Written as DNA, the CDR3 is TGTGCCAGCAGCCACCTCAACACCTACGAGCAGTACGTC. Residues: CASSHLNTYEQYV.

The V call is TRBV6-6, the J call TRBJ2-1; 13 bases fit TRBD2. The length of the CDR3 is 16 residues. Losses at the gene ends were 4 bases for V and 5 bases for J; bases not matched to a gene: 5. Germline V gene lookup returns CDR1 MNHNY and CDR2 SVGAGI (reference sequence). The CDR3 spells CASSSSGTSGDNEQFF. The CDR3 DNA reads as TGTGCCAGCAGTTCATCCGGGACTAGCGGGGACAATGAGCAGTTCTTC.

The chain combines TRBV25-1 with TRBJ1-4, with D unclear. Trimming removed 2 bases from V and 5 bases from J, with 12 bases in between. The germline gives CDR1 MGHDK, CDR2 SYGVNS. The CDR3 contains 15 residues. As DNA, the CDR3 is TGTGCCAGCAGTGAAAGGAGGACTCCGAATGAAAAACTGTTTTTT. The encoded protein is CASSERRTPNEKLFF.

The CDR3 sequence is CASRGGSGDYGYTF. For the CDR3, the DNA is TGTGCCAGTAGGGGGGGGTCGGGTGACTATGGCTACACCTTC. The genes are TRBV19 and TRBJ1-2; tentative D call: TRBD1 (5 bases). V lost 6 bases and J lost 3, with 14 bases in between. The CDR3 consists of 14 residues. Germline V gene sequence: CDR1 LNHDA, CDR2 SQIVND (reference sequence).

This clone was detected only a few times. The genes are TRBV13 and TRBJ2-3, with 8 bases aligning to TRBD2. The CDR3 sequence is 13 residues long. The V gene's germline CDR1 is PRHDT and CDR2 FYEKMQ (reference sequence). J lost 1 base, V lost 6 bases, and 0 bases had no gene match. The CDR3 sequence: CASRLAGTDTQYF. CDR3 DNA sequence: TGTGCCAGCAGACTAGCGGGCACAGATACGCAGTATTTT.

This sequence joins TRBV6-2 or TRBV6-3 and TRBJ2-5; D possibly corresponds to TRBD2 (6 bases). The length of the CDR3 is 16 residues. Germline V gene sequence: CDR1 MNHEY, CDR2 SVGEGT. The V and J ends lost 2 bases and 2 bases respectively, with 15 bases between them. This chain's CDR3 is CASSYRRGEVQETQYF. CDR3 nucleotide sequence: TGTGCCAGCAGTTACCGGCGCGGGGAGGTACAAGAGACCCAGTACTTC.

The genes are TRBV6-6 and TRBJ2-1, with D maybe TRBD2 (7 bases). Trimming shortened V by 0 bases and J by 7 bases, and 16 bases separated the two germline ends. The CDR3 runs 16 residues. The germline V gene has CDR1 MNHNY and CDR2 SVGAGI (reference sequence). The CDR3 nucleotides are TGTGCCAGCAGTTACTCAGCGGGATTAAGGGGGAATGAGCAGTTCTTC. Its translation: CASSYSAGLRGNEQFF.

The rearrangement links TRBV6-6 to TRBJ2-1; the D is unclear. The germline gives CDR1 MNHNY, CDR2 SVGAGI (reference sequence). CDR3 length: 11 amino acids. The V gene lost 6 bases and the J gene lost 8 bases, with 8 bases spanning the gap. In DNA, the CDR3 is TGTGCCAGCAGCCCCGCAGATGAGCAGTTCTTC. Translated: CASSPADEQFF.

There are many counts of this clone. The J gene is TRBJ1-4, the V gene TRBV2; 11 nucleotides align to TRBD1. CDR3 length: 15 amino acids. J was trimmed by 2 bases and V by 6 bases; bases with no gene match: 2. CDR1 is SNHLY and CDR2 is FYNNEI in the germline V gene. This CDR3 is CASSGQGATNEKLFF. In DNA form, the CDR3 reads TGTGCCAGCAGCGGACAGGGGGCGACTAATGAAAAACTGTTTTTT.

This clone was recorded once. The J gene is TRBJ2-7, the V gene TRBV16; TRBD2 is a possible D gene (5 bases). The germline gives CDR1 KGHSY, CDR2 FQNENV. Trimming left V 3 bases short and J 7 bases short, with 13 bases between. This CDR3 is 13 amino acids long. The CDR3 loop reads CASSHQSSGEQYF. In nucleotides, the CDR3 is TGTGCCAGCAGCCATCAAAGCAGCGGAGAGCAGTACTTC.

The rearrangement links TRBV4-1 to TRBJ2-2; maybe TRBD2 (5 bases). The CDR3 has 17 residues. V lost 1 base to trimming and J lost 4 bases, with 16 bases between them. CDR1 and CDR2 from the germline V gene are MGHRA and YSYEKL. CDR3 loop: CASSQGYSGLGTGELFF. The CDR3 nucleotides are TGCGCCAGCAGCCAAGGGTACAGCGGTCTGGGCACCGGGGAGCTGTTTTTT.

The chain uses TRBV5-1 and TRBJ2-7; tentative D call: TRBD2 (5 bases). This CDR3 contains 13 residues. Deletions cut 7 bases from V and 1 base from J, with 12 bases between. CDR1 is SGHRS, CDR2 YFSETQ, per germline. The CDR3 region has the DNA TGCGCCAGCCGCCCCTCGGGGTCCTACGAGCAGTACTTC. Its translation: CASRPSGSYEQYF.

J is TRBJ2-7 and V is TRBV4-1, with 8 bases that match TRBD1. Germline V CDR1 and CDR2: MGHRA, YSYEKL. This CDR3 has 12 amino acids. V lost 8 bases, J lost 2 bases, and 2 bases stayed unmatched. CDR3 in amino acids: CASAGGTYEQYV. In DNA form, the CDR3 reads TGCGCCAGCGCAGGGGGCACCTACGAGCAGTACGTC.